Presented here are 18 T cell receptor beta chains from one specimen sequenced in a study of CD8+CD57+ T cells in acquired aplastic anemia. Sequencing involved patients with CD8+CD57+ cell expansion previously shown by flow cytometry. Researchers used genomic DNA as the template to profile TCR beta VDJ and CDR3. TCRdb processed the reads anew with MiXCR; each CDR3 protein has one entry. The profile shows 190,000 or so distinct CDR3 sequences, 48% of them singletons. Material: sorted CD4+, CD8+, or CD8+CD57+ T cells (not recorded which) from PBMCs. The receptors shown here come from a human donor with aplastic anemia.

This clonotype was seen more than once but under ten times. The rearrangement uses TRBV24-1 and TRBJ2-3; 7 bases line up with TRBD2. The trim removed 3 bases at V and 0 bases at J, leaving 8 bases unmatched. This CDR3 is built from 17 residues. Germline V gives CDR1 KGHDR, CDR2 SFDVKD. The CDR3 sequence is CATSDPRGEISTDTQYF. CDR3 sequence (DNA): TGTGCCACCAGTGATCCACGGGGGGAAATAAGCACAGATACGCAGTATTTT.

The chain has TRBV10-3 and TRBJ2-1, with 7 nucleotides matching TRBD1. Trimming took 3 bases from V and 0 from J; bases not matched to a gene: 2. CDR3 length: 15 amino acids. The germline V gene has CDR1 ENHRY and CDR2 SYGVKD. CDR3 region: CAISDRDSSYNEQFF. In nucleotides, the CDR3 is TGTGCCATCAGTGACCGGGACAGCTCCTACAATGAGCAGTTCTTC.

V gene TRBV10-3 combines with J gene TRBJ1-1; weak D call: TRBD1 (5 bases). V lost 7 bases, J lost 1 base, and 13 bases lay in between. The CDR3 totals 14 residues. CDR1 is ENHRY and CDR2 is SYGVKD in the germline V gene. CDR3 in amino acids: CAITSGRGNTEAFF. CDR3 DNA: TGTGCCATCACTAGCGGGAGGGGGAACACTGAAGCTTTCTTT.

The chain couples TRBV19 to TRBJ2-7, with D possibly being TRBD1 or TRBD2 (5 bases each). The germline V gene has CDR1 LNHDA and CDR2 SQIVND (reference sequence). This CDR3 is built from 14 residues. V lost 5 bases, J lost 7 bases, and 18 bases lay in between. CDR3 amino acids: CASSHGEGLFEQYF. The CDR3 nucleotides read TGTGCCAGTAGTCACGGAGAGGGGCTGTTTGAGCAGTACTTC.

The CDR3 spells CASSAGRVNTEAFF. CDR3 nucleotides: TGTGCCAGCAGCGCGGGACGGGTGAACACTGAAGCTTTCTTT. The chain recombines TRBV9 with TRBJ1-1, with D maybe TRBD1 (5 bases). Germline V CDR1 and CDR2: SGDLS, YYNGEE. The CDR3 runs to 14 residues. Trimming took off 3 bases at V and 0 bases at J, with 9 bases between the two ends.

This clonotype has a handful of counts. CDR3 nucleotide sequence: TGCGCCAGCAGGGTTCAGGGGGCGCTTGCTAATGAAAAACTGTTTTTT. It codes for CASRVQGALANEKLFF. The V and J genes are TRBV5-1 and TRBJ1-4, with TRBD1 matching 8 bases. This CDR3 comprises 16 residues. V lost 5 bases, J lost 3 bases, and 9 bases stayed unmatched. The germline CDR1 and CDR2 sequences are SGHRS and YFSETQ.

About this clonotype itself: Since a much larger clone is just one base distant, this may be a read error. The V call is TRBV2, the J call TRBJ2-3; 12 bases are a match to TRBD2. Looked up from germline, CDR1 is SNHLY and CDR2 is FYNNEI. There are 20 residues in the CDR3. The CDR3 DNA reads as TGTGCCGGCAGTGAAGCGAGGCCTAGCGGGAGGGTGAGCGGCACAGATACGCAGTATTTT. Translated, it gives CAGSEARPSGRVSGTDTQYF.

DNA of the CDR3: TGTGCCAGTAGTATGACTGGGGGCTACAATGAGCAGTTCTTC. Encoded protein: CASSMTGGYNEQFF. The chain couples TRBV19 to TRBJ2-1, with D possibly being TRBD1 or TRBD2 (5 bases each). Germline-derived CDR1 and CDR2 are LNHDA and SQIVND (reference sequence). The V end was cut by 3 bases, the J end by 3 bases, with 9 bases between. This CDR3 contains 14 residues.

In its sample, this clonotype was seen a few times. The chain is built from TRBV20-1 and TRBJ2-1, with a tentative D call TRBD1 (7 bases). Per germline, CDR1 DFQATT and CDR2 SNEGSKA (reference sequence). V was clipped by 8 bases and J by 4 bases, with 15 bases between them. CDR3 length: 13 amino acids. The CDR3 here is CSTGVGGYNEQFF. In DNA form, the CDR3 reads TGCAGTACAGGGGTGGGGGGTTACAATGAGCAGTTCTTC.

This clonotype has just a few counts. The rearrangement joins TRBV7-8 to TRBJ2-7; 10 bases match TRBD1. Germline assignment: CDR1 SGHVS and CDR2 FQNEAQ. The CDR3 length is 14 residues. With V trimmed by 5 bases and J by 3 bases, 4 bases remained unmatched. The CDR3: CASSRGQGVYEQYF. The CDR3 nucleotides are TGTGCCAGCAGCCGCGGACAGGGGGTCTACGAGCAGTACTTC.

The rearrangement uses TRBV7-9 and TRBJ2-1, with TRBD1 matching over 7 bases. V trimming: 5 bases; J trimming: 7 bases; junction bases outside the gene matches: 5. The CDR3 sequence is 13 residues long. Per the germline V gene, CDR1 is SEHNR and CDR2 is FQNEAQ (reference sequence). This CDR3 is CASSLDRANEQFF. CDR3 bases: TGTGCCAGCAGCCTCGACAGGGCGAATGAGCAGTTCTTC.

The chain uses TRBV7-2 and TRBJ2-3; D is tentatively TRBD1 or TRBD2 (5 bases each). Trimming removed 3 bases at V and 1 base at J, with 11 bases between. The CDR3 runs to 15 residues. CDR1 SGHTA and CDR2 FQGNSA come from the germline V gene. CDR3 in DNA: TGTGCCAGCAGCTTCTACGTGGGGGGCACAGATACGCAGTATTTT. As protein: CASSFYVGGTDTQYF.

This chain links TRBV2 with TRBJ1-5; D unclear. CDR1 is SNHLY, CDR2 FYNNEI, per germline. V shed 4 bases and J shed 7 bases, with 5 bases lying between them. The CDR3 runs 11 residues. The CDR3 bases are TGTGCCAGCAGTGGGGTGCAGCCCCAGCATTTT. It encodes CASSGVQPQHF.

This clonotype was detected only a few times. The V gene is TRBV2, the J gene TRBJ2-7; 9 bases agree with TRBD1. The V gene's germline CDR1 is SNHLY and CDR2 FYNNEI. The CDR3 has 13 amino acids. Losses at the gene ends were 6 bases for V and 3 bases for J; bases not matched to a gene: 3. The CDR3 DNA follows: TGTGCCAGCAGAGGGGGACAGGGCTACGAGCAGTACTTC. This gives the protein CASRGGQGYEQYF.

This chain joins TRBV27 and TRBJ1-1, with 7 bases fitting TRBD1. Trimming removed 2 bases from V and 5 bases from J; junction bases left unmatched: 2. The germline CDR1 and CDR2 sequences are MNHEY and SMNVEV (reference sequence). This CDR3 has 13 residues. The CDR3 loop is CASSLTGETEAFF. DNA for the CDR3: TGTGCCAGCAGTTTAACAGGGGAAACTGAAGCTTTCTTT.

The chain recombines TRBV19 with TRBJ2-1; D may correspond to TRBD1 or TRBD2 (5 bases each). Germline CDR1 and CDR2: LNHDA and SQIVND (reference sequence). V lost 7 bases and J 3 bases, leaving 13 bases between the germline ends. CDR3 length: 14 residues. CDR3 protein: CASTSRGRYNEQFF. The CDR3 nucleotides are TGTGCCAGTACCTCCCGGGGACGCTACAATGAGCAGTTCTTC.

The chain combines TRBV7-8 with TRBJ2-7; no clear D gene. Germline CDR1 SGHVS, CDR2 FQNEAQ. The CDR3 spans 13 residues. Trimming pared 3 bases from V and 3 bases from J, leaving 9 bases between. CDR3 DNA sequence: TGTGCCAGCAGCTTTAGTCGGAACTACGAGCAGTACTTC. It is translated as CASSFSRNYEQYF.

The chain is built from TRBV20-1 and TRBJ2-5; a possible D gene is TRBD1 (6 bases). Germline V gene data show CDR1 as DFQATT and CDR2 as SNEGSKA (reference sequence). The CDR3 sequence is 15 residues long. V gave up 4 bases and J gave up 0 bases, with 15 bases separating them. DNA of the CDR3: TGCAGTGCTACGACCCGGGACACGTACCAAGAGACCCAGTACTTC. Its protein product is CSATTRDTYQETQYF.